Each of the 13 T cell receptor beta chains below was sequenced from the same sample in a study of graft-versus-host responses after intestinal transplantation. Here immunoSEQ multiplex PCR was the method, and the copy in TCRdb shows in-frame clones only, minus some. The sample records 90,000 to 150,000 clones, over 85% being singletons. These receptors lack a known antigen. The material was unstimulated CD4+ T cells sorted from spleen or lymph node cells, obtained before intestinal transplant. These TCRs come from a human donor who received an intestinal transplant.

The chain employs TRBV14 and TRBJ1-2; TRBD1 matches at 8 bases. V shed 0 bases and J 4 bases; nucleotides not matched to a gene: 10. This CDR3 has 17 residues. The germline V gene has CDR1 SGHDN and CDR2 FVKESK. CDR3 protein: CASSQDRFPGTGYGYTF. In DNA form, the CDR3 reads TGTGCCAGCAGCCAAGATCGCTTCCCCGGGACAGGCTATGGCTACACCTTC.

DNA of the CDR3: TGTGCCAGCAGTCAATGGACAGGGAAAAATGAGCAGTTCTTC. It translates to CASSQWTGKNEQFF. The V call is TRBV27, the J call TRBJ2-1; 8 bases line up with TRBD1. CDR3 size: 14 residues. V lost 5 bases, J lost 7 bases, and 7 bases stayed unmatched. Per germline, CDR1 MNHEY and CDR2 SMNVEV (reference sequence).

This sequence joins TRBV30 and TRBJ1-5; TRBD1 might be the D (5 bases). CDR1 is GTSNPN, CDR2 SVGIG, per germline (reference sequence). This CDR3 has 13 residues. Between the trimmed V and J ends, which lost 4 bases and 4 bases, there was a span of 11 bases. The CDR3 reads CAWNSAGNQPQHF. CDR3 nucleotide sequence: TGTGCCTGGAATTCGGCAGGGAATCAGCCCCAGCATTTT.

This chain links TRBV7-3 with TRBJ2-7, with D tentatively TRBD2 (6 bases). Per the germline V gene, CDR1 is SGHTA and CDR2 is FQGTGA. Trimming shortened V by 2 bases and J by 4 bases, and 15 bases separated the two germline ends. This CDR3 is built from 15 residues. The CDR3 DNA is TGTGCCAGCAGCTTAGGTGGGGGAGGAGGGTACGAGCAGTACTTC. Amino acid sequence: CASSLGGGGGYEQYF.

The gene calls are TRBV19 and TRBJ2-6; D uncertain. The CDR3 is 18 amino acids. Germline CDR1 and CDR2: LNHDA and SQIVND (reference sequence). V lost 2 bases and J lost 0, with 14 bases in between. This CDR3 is CASSIPGSPSSGANVLTF. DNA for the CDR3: TGTGCCAGTAGTATACCCGGCAGCCCGAGCTCTGGGGCCAACGTCCTGACTTTC.

CDR3 residues: CASGSGQGAYGYTF. DNA for the CDR3: TGTGCTAGTGGTTCCGGACAGGGAGCCTATGGCTACACCTTC. The chain has TRBV12-5 and TRBJ1-2; 8 nucleotides line up with TRBD1. The trim removed 4 bases at V and 4 bases at J, leaving 5 bases unmatched. Germline V lookup: CDR1 LGHNT, CDR2 FRNRAP. This CDR3 spans 14 amino acids.

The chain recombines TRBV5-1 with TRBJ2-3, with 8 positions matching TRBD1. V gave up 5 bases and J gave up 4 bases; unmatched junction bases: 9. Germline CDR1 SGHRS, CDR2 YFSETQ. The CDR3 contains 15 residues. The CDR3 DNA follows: TGCGCCAGCAGTCAGGGGGCCCCCGGCGCAGATACGCAGTATTTT. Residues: CASSQGAPGADTQYF.

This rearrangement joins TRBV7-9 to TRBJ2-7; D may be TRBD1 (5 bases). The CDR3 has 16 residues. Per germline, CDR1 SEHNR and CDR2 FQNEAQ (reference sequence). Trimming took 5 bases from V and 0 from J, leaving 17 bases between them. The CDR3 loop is CASSRKTGPRSYEQYF. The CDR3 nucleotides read TGTGCCAGCAGCCGAAAAACAGGACCTCGCTCCTACGAGCAGTACTTC.

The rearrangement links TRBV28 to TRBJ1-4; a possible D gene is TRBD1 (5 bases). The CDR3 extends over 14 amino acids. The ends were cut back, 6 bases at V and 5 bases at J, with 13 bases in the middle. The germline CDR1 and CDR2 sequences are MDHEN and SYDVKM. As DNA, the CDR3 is TGTGCCAGCAGCCTGGGGGGAGGGAATGAAAAACTGTTTTTT. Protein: CASSLGGGNEKLFF.

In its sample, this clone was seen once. CDR3 sequence reads: CASSPTGQGVQPQHF. In nucleotides, the CDR3 is TGTGCCAGCTCACCGACAGGACAGGGGGTTCAGCCCCAGCATTTT. This rearrangement joins TRBV18 to TRBJ1-5; 10 bases fit TRBD1. The V gene end was trimmed by 3 bases and the J gene end by 6 bases; junction bases not matched to a gene: 5. Germline lookup yields CDR1 KGHSH and CDR2 LQKENI. CDR3 length: 15 residues. Combining the CDR3 with reference TRBV18 and TRBJ1-5 gives the whole variable domain NAGVMQNPRHLVRRRGQEARLRCSPMKGHSHVYWYRQLPEEGLKFMVYLQKENIIDESGMPKERFSAEFPKEGPSILRIQQVVRGDSAAYFCASSPTGQGVQPQHFGDGTRLSIL.

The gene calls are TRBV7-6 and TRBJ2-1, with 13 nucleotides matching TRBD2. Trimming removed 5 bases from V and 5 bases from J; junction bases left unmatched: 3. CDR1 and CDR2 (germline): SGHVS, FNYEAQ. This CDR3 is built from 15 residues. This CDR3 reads CASSVLAGGNNEQFF. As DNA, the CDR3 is TGTGCCAGCAGCGTACTAGCGGGAGGGAACAATGAGCAGTTCTTC.

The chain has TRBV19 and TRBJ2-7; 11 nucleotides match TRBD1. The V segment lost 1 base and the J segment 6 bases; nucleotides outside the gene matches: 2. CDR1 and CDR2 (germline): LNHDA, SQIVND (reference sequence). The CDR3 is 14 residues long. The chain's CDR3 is CASSIAGTGGEQYF. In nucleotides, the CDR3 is TGTGCCAGTAGTATAGCCGGGACAGGGGGCGAGCAGTACTTC. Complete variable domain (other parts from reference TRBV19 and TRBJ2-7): DGGITQSPKYLFRKEGQNVTLSCEQNLNHDAMYWYRQDPGQGLRLIYYSQIVNDFQKGDIAEGYSVSREKKESFPLTVTSAQKNPTAFYLCASSIAGTGGEQYFGPGTRLTVT.

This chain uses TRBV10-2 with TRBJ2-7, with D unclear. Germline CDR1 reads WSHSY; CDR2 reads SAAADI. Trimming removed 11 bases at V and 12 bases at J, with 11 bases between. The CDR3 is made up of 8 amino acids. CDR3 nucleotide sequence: TGCGCCCCCCAAAGGGCGTACTTC. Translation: CAPQRAYF.